The 18 T cell receptor beta chains in this list originate from one sample, sequenced in a study of PD-L1 blockade in urothelial cancer. Sequencing used immunoSEQ multiplex PCR; TCRdb keeps in-frame clones, though not all of them. Found here are tens of thousands of clones, approximately 90% of them singletons; the top ten hold roughly 0.8%. Sample time point: peripheral blood 6 weeks after treatment start. The sample in question was PBMCs, obtained around atezolizumab (anti-PD-L1) treatment. The source is an elderly woman with urothelial cancer.

This chain uses TRBV13 with TRBJ2-7, with D perhaps TRBD1 (7 bases). V lost 5 bases and J 3 bases, leaving 17 bases between the germline ends. In germline, CDR1 is PRHDT, CDR2 FYEKMQ (reference sequence). The CDR3 loop spans 15 amino acids. The CDR3 protein is CASSPPVRGDYEQYF. The DNA of the CDR3 is TGTGCCAGCAGCCCCCCCGTCAGGGGGGACTACGAGCAGTACTTC.

This rearrangement joins TRBV6-1 to TRBJ1-3; 7 bases fit TRBD1. Germline assignment: CDR1 MNHNS and CDR2 SASEGT. Losses at the gene ends were 8 bases for V and 4 bases for J; bases not matched to a gene: 5. CDR3 size: 13 residues. The chain's CDR3 is CASLAGQGNTIYF. The CDR3 coding sequence is TGTGCCAGCCTTGCGGGACAGGGAAACACCATATATTTT.

This clone was counted between two and nine times. The V gene is TRBV15, the J gene TRBJ2-1, with D unresolved. Germline values: CDR1 LNHNV, CDR2 YYDKDF (reference sequence). V was pared by 0 bases and J by 7 bases, with 10 bases between. The CDR3 has 14 residues. CDR3 DNA: TGTGCCACCAGCAGAGATGGGCCTACTAATGAGCAGTTCTTC. It encodes CATSRDGPTNEQFF.

This rearrangement joins TRBV5-1 to TRBJ1-2; no clear D. Germline CDR1 is SGHRS and CDR2 is YFSETQ. V lost 0 bases, J lost 7 bases, and 13 bases lay in between. This CDR3 region has 14 residues. The CDR3 loop reads CASSLVAEGGGYTF. The DNA of the CDR3 is TGCGCCAGCAGCTTGGTGGCTGAGGGAGGTGGCTACACCTTC. The variable domain in full, completed from reference TRBV5-1 and TRBJ1-2, reads KAGVTQTPRYLIKTRGQQVTLSCSPISGHRSVSWYQQTPGQGLQFLFEYFSETQRNKGNFPGRFSGRQFSNSRSEMNVSTLELGDSALYLCASSLVAEGGGYTFGSGTRLTVV.

The chain combines TRBV19 with TRBJ2-7; TRBD1 aligns across 7 bases. CDR3 size: 14 residues. Germline values: CDR1 LNHDA, CDR2 SQIVND (reference sequence). V shed 4 bases and J 2 bases; nucleotides not matched to a gene: 5. For the CDR3, the DNA is TGTGCCAGTAGTACCCCGGGACAGACCTACGAGCAGTACTTC. The encoded protein is CASSTPGQTYEQYF.

The gene calls are TRBV28 and TRBJ1-5; D uncertain. V lost 7 bases and J 4 bases, leaving 8 bases between the germline ends. CDR3 length equals 12 residues. Per germline, CDR1 MDHEN and CDR2 SYDVKM. As DNA, the CDR3 is TGTGCCAGCAACACGCTTAATCAGCCCCAGCATTTT. Translating it yields CASNTLNQPQHF.

The chain couples TRBV6-5 to TRBJ2-1; weak D call: TRBD2 (6 bases). Germline-derived CDR1 and CDR2 are MNHEY and SVGAGI. The CDR3 has 15 residues. Trimming took 6 bases from V and 7 from J, leaving 19 bases between them. CDR3 region: CASSRWGETVNEQFF. For the CDR3, the DNA is TGTGCCAGCAGCCGGTGGGGGGAGACGGTAAATGAGCAGTTCTTC.

This chain joins TRBV19 and TRBJ2-7; 10 bases line up with TRBD2. After removal of 3 bases from V and 6 bases from J, the junction contained 5 bases not matched to a gene. This CDR3 has 14 amino acids. Germline assignment: CDR1 LNHDA and CDR2 SQIVND (reference sequence). The DNA of the CDR3 is TGTGCCAGTAGTATGCTAGCGGGAGCCGGCGAGCAGTACTTC. As protein: CASSMLAGAGEQYF.

The chain combines TRBV25-1 with TRBJ2-7; D may be TRBD2 (5 bases). Per the germline V gene, CDR1 is MGHDK and CDR2 is SYGVNS. Trimming removed 4 bases from V and 4 bases from J, with 17 bases in between. The CDR3 extends over 15 amino acids. The CDR3 region has the DNA TGTGCCAGCAGTGCAAGCGGAGTCATATTTTACGAGCAGTACTTC. Encoded protein: CASSASGVIFYEQYF.

The CDR3, as DNA: TGTGCCAGCAGTTTTGGCGGGGGGGCCTACAATGAGCAGTTCTTC. Protein: CASSFGGGAYNEQFF. The chain uses TRBV27 and TRBJ2-1; 9 bases map to TRBD2. Germline V lookup: CDR1 MNHEY, CDR2 SMNVEV (reference sequence). The CDR3 covers 15 residues. The J segment lost 2 bases and the V segment lost 3 bases, leaving 2 bases of the junction unmatched.

The gene calls are TRBV11-2 and TRBJ1-2, with D possibly TRBD1 on 6 matching bases. V lost 1 base and J 2 bases, leaving 14 bases between the germline ends. Looked up from germline, CDR1 is SGHAT and CDR2 is FQNNGV. The CDR3 is made up of 16 amino acids. CDR3 DNA: TGTGCCAGCAGCTTAGCTCCCAGGGGTCGAAACTATGGCTACACCTTC. It encodes CASSLAPRGRNYGYTF. Full variable domain (rest looked up from reference TRBV11-2 and TRBJ1-2): EAGVAQSPRYKIIEKRQSVAFWCNPISGHATLYWYQQILGQGPKLLIQFQNNGVVDDSQLPKDRFSAERLKGVDSTLKIQPAKLEDSAVYLCASSLAPRGRNYGYTFGSGTRLTVV.

The rearrangement joins TRBV5-1 to TRBJ2-3; D possibly corresponds to TRBD2 (5 bases). The germline gives CDR1 SGHRS, CDR2 YFSETQ. The V end was cut by 2 bases, the J end by 2 bases, with 9 bases between. The CDR3 extends over 14 amino acids. The CDR3 here is CASSFRTLTDTQYF. The CDR3 DNA sequence: TGCGCCAGCAGCTTCCGGACTCTCACAGATACGCAGTATTTT.

The chain recombines TRBV15 with TRBJ2-7; a possible D gene is TRBD2 (6 bases). Germline V gives CDR1 LNHNV, CDR2 YYDKDF (reference sequence). This CDR3 has 14 amino acids. The V end was cut by 5 bases, the J end by 0 bases, with 11 bases between. The CDR3 DNA reads as TGTGCCACCAGCGCGGGGCCGGGCTCCTACGAGCAGTACTTC. Translation gives CATSAGPGSYEQYF.

This rearrangement joins TRBV6-5 to TRBJ1-2; D may be TRBD1 (5 bases). The CDR3 covers 14 residues. The V gene's germline CDR1 is MNHEY and CDR2 SVGAGI. V shed 6 bases and J shed 3 bases, with 14 bases lying between them. Here the CDR3 DNA reads TGTGCCAGCAGGTACGCGGGACCCGACTATGGCTACACCTTC. Protein sequence: CASRYAGPDYGYTF.

This chain links TRBV7-6 with TRBJ2-1; tentative D call: TRBD2 (7 bases). Germline V gene sequence: CDR1 SGHVS, CDR2 FNYEAQ. With 5 bases removed from V and 7 bases from J, the gap between germline ends came to 18 bases. This CDR3 comprises 15 residues. CDR3 sequence (DNA): TGTGCCAGCAGCCTCCGTGGGGGCGGGGGTAATGAGCAGTTCTTC. It is translated as CASSLRGGGGNEQFF.

This chain joins TRBV5-4 and TRBJ1-1; weak D call: TRBD1 (5 bases). Germline V gives CDR1 SGHNT, CDR2 YYREEE (reference sequence). This CDR3 spans 15 amino acids. Trimming left V 4 bases short and J 0 bases short, with 13 bases between. CDR3 bases: TGTGCCAGCAGCCGGGAGGGGATATTGAACACTGAAGCTTTCTTT. As protein: CASSREGILNTEAFF.

The chain has TRBV19 and TRBJ1-1; D is perhaps TRBD1 (6 bases). There are 16 residues in the CDR3. Trimming took off 5 bases at V and 0 bases at J, with 16 bases between the two ends. CDR1 is LNHDA and CDR2 is SQIVND in the germline V gene (reference sequence). CDR3 loop: CASSSPPGHLNTEAFF. The DNA of the CDR3 is TGTGCCAGTAGTTCCCCACCGGGACACCTGAACACTGAAGCTTTCTTT.

The chain has TRBV5-4 and TRBJ1-5, with D uncertain. CDR3 length equals 13 residues. Germline lookup yields CDR1 SGHNT and CDR2 YYREEE (reference sequence). Trimming removed 0 bases at V and 5 bases at J, with 6 bases between. This chain's CDR3 is CASSLGVHQPQHF. CDR3 coding DNA: TGTGCCAGCAGCTTGGGAGTCCATCAGCCCCAGCATTTT.